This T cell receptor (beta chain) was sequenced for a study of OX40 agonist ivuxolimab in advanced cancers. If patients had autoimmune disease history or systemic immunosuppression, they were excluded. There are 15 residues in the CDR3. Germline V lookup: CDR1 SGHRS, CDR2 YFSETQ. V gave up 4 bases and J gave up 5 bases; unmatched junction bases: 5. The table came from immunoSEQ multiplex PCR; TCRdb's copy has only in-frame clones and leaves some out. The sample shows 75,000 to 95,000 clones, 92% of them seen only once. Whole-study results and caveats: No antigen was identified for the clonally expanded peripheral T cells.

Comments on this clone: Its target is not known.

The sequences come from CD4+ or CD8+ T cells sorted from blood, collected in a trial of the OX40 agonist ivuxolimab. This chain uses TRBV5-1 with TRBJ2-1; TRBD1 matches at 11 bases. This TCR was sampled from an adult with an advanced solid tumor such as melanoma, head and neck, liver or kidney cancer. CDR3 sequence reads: CASSTGQGANNEQFF. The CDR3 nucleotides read TGCGCCAGCAGCACCGGACAGGGGGCCAACAATGAGCAGTTCTTC.